The 26 T cell receptor beta chains below were found in one sample sequenced in a study of T cells after posttransplantation cyclophosphamide (dated by TCRdb to about 2016). Libraries were constructed by the immunoSEQ multiplex PCR assay. Held by TCRdb, this immuneACCESS table contains in-frame sequences only and omits some clones. Under half of the omission traces to an unresolved V gene where checked; the cause of the rest is unknown. The sample records over 20,000 clones, nearly 99% of which are singletons. The ten largest clones take up under 0.15% of the sample. Sequencing was carried out using naive CD8+ T cells sorted from PBMCs. These receptors were taken from a man aged 35-49 years in good health, CMV-negative, and a related stem cell transplant donor.

The chain employs TRBV21-1 and TRBJ2-7; TRBD2, the table's D call, lacks a check against the DNA. TRBV21-1 is an annotated pseudogene. The CDR3 spans 16 residues. The CDR3 DNA sequence: TGTGCCAGCAGCGTACATAGCGAATCTCCCTCCTACGAGCAGTACTTC. Translated: CASSVHSESPSYEQYF.

The chain combines TRBV12-5 with TRBJ2-5; 11 nucleotides line up with TRBD2. The CDR3 totals 15 residues. Germline V gives CDR1 LGHNT, CDR2 FRNRAP. Losses at the gene ends were 7 bases for V and 3 bases for J; bases not matched to a gene: 7. The CDR3 loop reads CASDQLAGEKETQYF. DNA for the CDR3: TGTGCTAGTGACCAACTAGCGGGAGAAAAAGAGACCCAGTACTTC.

The CDR3: CASSFQHRSWEQYF. As DNA, the CDR3 is TGTGCCAGCAGTTTCCAACACAGGTCCTGGGAGCAGTACTTC. The chain combines TRBV27 with TRBJ2-7, with a tentative D call TRBD1 (5 bases). Germline assignment: CDR1 MNHEY and CDR2 SMNVEV (reference sequence). This CDR3 has 14 amino acids. Trimming removed 3 bases from V and 7 bases from J, with 16 bases in between.

The chain uses TRBV5-6 and TRBJ2-2; D might be TRBD1 (6 bases). Germline V gene sequence: CDR1 SGHDT, CDR2 YYEEEE. Trimming left V 0 bases short and J 6 bases short, with 15 bases between. The CDR3 has 16 amino acids. The CDR3 sequence is CASSLVRQGKAGELFF. In DNA, the CDR3 is TGTGCCAGCAGCTTGGTTCGGCAGGGGAAAGCCGGGGAGCTGTTTTTT.

The chain joins TRBV7-9 to TRBJ2-1; TRBD1 aligns across 11 bases. The CDR3 loop spans 16 amino acids. V trimming: 5 bases; J trimming: 5 bases; junction bases outside the gene matches: 8. Germline V gene data show CDR1 as SEHNR and CDR2 as FQNEAQ (reference sequence). CDR3 protein: CASSPSDRGRDNEQFF. The CDR3 DNA follows: TGTGCCAGCAGCCCGTCGGACAGGGGGCGGGACAATGAGCAGTTCTTC.

This rearrangement joins TRBV5-4 to TRBJ2-5; the match to TRBD1 covers 7 bases. This CDR3 contains 14 residues. V lost 4 bases to trimming and J lost 1 base; unmatched junction nucleotides: 4. Per germline, CDR1 SGHNT and CDR2 YYREEE (reference sequence). The CDR3 is CASSADRVQETQYF. Here the CDR3 DNA reads TGTGCCAGCAGCGCCGACAGGGTCCAAGAGACCCAGTACTTC.

The DNA of the CDR3 is TGTGCCAGTAGTTTCCTAGGAGACACTGAAGCTTTCTTT. Encoded protein: CASSFLGDTEAFF. The genes are TRBV19 and TRBJ1-1; D unclear. The CDR3 has 13 residues. Trimming took off 5 bases at V and 3 bases at J, with 10 bases between the two ends. Germline CDR1 is LNHDA and CDR2 is SQIVND (reference sequence).

This clone was seen just once. The gene calls are TRBV4-1 and TRBJ1-1; D not certain. Per the germline V gene, CDR1 is MGHRA and CDR2 is YSYEKL. V shed 4 bases and J shed 5 bases, with 11 bases lying between them. This CDR3 has 13 amino acids. CDR3 residues: CASSPITPTEAFF. CDR3 bases: TGCGCCAGCAGCCCTATAACGCCAACTGAAGCTTTCTTT.

The chain is built from TRBV7-2 and TRBJ2-1, with TRBD2 matching over 8 bases. V shed 5 bases and J 9 bases; nucleotides not matched to a gene: 6. Per germline, CDR1 SGHTA and CDR2 FQGNSA. The CDR3 has 13 amino acids. The CDR3 sequence is CASSPGLGGEQFF. DNA for the CDR3: TGTGCCAGCAGCCCGGGACTAGGGGGTGAGCAGTTCTTC.

V usage is TRBV7-9 and J usage is TRBJ2-1; D might be TRBD2 (7 bases). The CDR3 totals 18 residues. Germline V gene lookup returns CDR1 SEHNR and CDR2 FQNEAQ (reference sequence). Trimming cost V 4 bases and J 9 bases, with 28 bases left between them. The CDR3 nucleotides read TGTGCCAGCAGCTCTCCCTCCGGGGGGCGGGACTTTGAAGGTGAGCAGTTCTTC. Its translation is CASSSPSGGRDFEGEQFF.

V is TRBV5-1 and J is TRBJ2-5; TRBD1 matches at 7 bases. Trimming at V came to 0 bases and at J to 14 bases, leaving 10 bases not matched to a gene. This CDR3 comprises 13 residues. Germline V CDR1 and CDR2: SGHRS, YFSETQ. CDR3 sequence: CASSLGPGDRVYF. The DNA of the CDR3 is TGCGCCAGCAGCTTGGGCCCTGGAGACAGGGTCTACTTC.

The chain uses TRBV27 and TRBJ2-7, with TRBD2 matching 8 bases. The CDR3 has 16 residues. The germline gives CDR1 MNHEY, CDR2 SMNVEV (reference sequence). J was trimmed by 0 bases and V by 0 bases; bases with no gene match: 4. The CDR3: CASSLSSGTSSYEQYF. DNA of the CDR3: TGTGCCAGCAGTTTATCTTCCGGGACTAGCTCCTACGAGCAGTACTTC.

This rearrangement joins TRBV7-9 to TRBJ2-1; 14 nucleotides agree with TRBD2. The CDR3 spans 19 residues. Germline values: CDR1 SEHNR, CDR2 FQNEAQ (reference sequence). J gave up 4 bases and V 4 bases, and 12 bases lay outside the gene matches. Here the CDR3 reads CASSSSGLAGGSHYNEQFF. DNA of the CDR3: TGTGCCAGCAGCTCCTCAGGACTAGCGGGAGGATCCCATTACAATGAGCAGTTCTTC.

The chain links TRBV6-6 to TRBJ2-7, with a tentative D call TRBD2 (6 bases). V shed 0 bases and J shed 6 bases, with 9 bases lying between them. This CDR3 is 13 amino acids long. The germline gives CDR1 MNHNY, CDR2 SVGAGI (reference sequence). The CDR3 coding sequence is TGTGCCAGCAGTTACTCGGTCGGGGGCGAGCAGTACTTC. Encoded protein: CASSYSVGGEQYF.

The chain employs TRBV2 and TRBJ2-1; weak D call: TRBD2 (6 bases). Germline-derived CDR1 and CDR2 are SNHLY and FYNNEI. The CDR3 spans 13 residues. V lost 4 bases and J 8 bases, leaving 12 bases between the germline ends. The CDR3 is CASSVWRADEQFF. The CDR3 nucleotides read TGTGCCAGCAGTGTATGGAGGGCCGATGAGCAGTTCTTC.

This chain links TRBV7-2 with TRBJ2-2; D remains unclear. The V end lost 5 bases, the J end lost 4 bases, and 5 bases lay between the germline ends. The CDR3 loop spans 12 amino acids. Looked up from germline, CDR1 is SGHTA and CDR2 is FQGNSA. CDR3 loop: CASSGSTGELFF. The CDR3 DNA follows: TGTGCCAGCAGCGGTAGCACCGGGGAGCTGTTTTTT.

This chain connects TRBV19 to TRBJ2-7; D is perhaps TRBD2 (6 bases). The length of the CDR3 is 13 residues. V gave up 5 bases and J gave up 2 bases, with 10 bases separating them. Per germline, CDR1 LNHDA and CDR2 SQIVND (reference sequence). Here the CDR3 DNA reads TGTGCCAGTAGTCCGGGACTTACCTACGAGCAGTACTTC. Translated, it gives CASSPGLTYEQYF.

J is TRBJ2-2 and V is TRBV18, with D perhaps matching TRBD2 (5 bases). Trimming stripped 1 base from V and 2 bases from J, with 14 bases between. The CDR3 runs 17 residues. Germline assignment: CDR1 KGHSH and CDR2 LQKENI. The chain's CDR3 is CASSPRDTGSNTGELFF. CDR3 sequence (DNA): TGTGCCAGCTCACCACGGGATACGGGGTCCAACACCGGGGAGCTGTTTTTT.

The chain is built from TRBV10-3 and TRBJ1-1; the D gene is possibly TRBD1 (6 bases). Germline values: CDR1 ENHRY, CDR2 SYGVKD. The V end was cut by 2 bases, the J end by 3 bases, with 16 bases between. This CDR3 has 16 residues. The CDR3 DNA sequence: TGTGCCATCAGTGAGGTACAGGGATTGTGGGACACTGAAGCTTTCTTT. It yields the protein CAISEVQGLWDTEAFF.

V usage is TRBV6-1 and J usage is TRBJ1-1; D uncertain. Trimming stripped 7 bases from V and 12 bases from J, with 12 bases between. Germline V gene lookup returns CDR1 MNHNS and CDR2 SASEGT. CDR3 length: 10 residues. Here the CDR3 reads CASKSPETFF. As DNA, the CDR3 is TGTGCCAGCAAGAGCCCTGAGACTTTCTTT.

J is TRBJ2-3 and V is TRBV9; D is ambiguous. The V end was cut by 7 bases, the J end by 6 bases, with 12 bases between. The germline V gene has CDR1 SGDLS and CDR2 YYNGEE. CDR3 length equals 12 residues. For the CDR3, the DNA is TGTGCCAGCCAAGGTCCCGGGGATACGCAGTATTTT. It encodes CASQGPGDTQYF.

The rearrangement joins TRBV7-9 to TRBJ2-6; a possible D gene is TRBD1 (6 bases). Germline loops: CDR1 SEHNR, CDR2 FQNEAQ (reference sequence). The CDR3 sequence is 15 residues long. V lost 11 bases, J lost 1 base, and 15 bases lay in between. CDR3 sequence (DNA): TGTGCCGGATTACAGGGTCGATCTGGGGCCAACGTCCTGACTTTC. Residues: CAGLQGRSGANVLTF. The full variable domain, with the rest looked up from reference TRBV7-9 and TRBJ2-6, is DTGVSQNPRHKITKRGQNVTFRCDPISEHNRLYWYRQTLGQGPEFLTYFQNEAQLEKSRLLSDRFSAERPKGSFSTLEIQRTEQGDSAMYLCAGLQGRSGANVLTFGAGSRLTVL.

The chain has TRBV28 and TRBJ1-1; TRBD1 is a possible D gene (6 bases). This CDR3 has 15 amino acids. Germline values: CDR1 MDHEN, CDR2 SYDVKM. The ends were cut back, 5 bases at V and 5 bases at J, with 18 bases in the middle. The CDR3 DNA is TGTGCCAGCAGTCACCGCAGGGGAATGGGAACTGAAGCTTTCTTT. It specifies CASSHRRGMGTEAFF.

The J gene is TRBJ1-2, the V gene TRBV2, with 10 bases matching TRBD1. Germline lookup yields CDR1 SNHLY and CDR2 FYNNEI. This CDR3 comprises 14 residues. J gave up 4 bases and V 6 bases, and 5 bases lay outside the gene matches. The CDR3 bases are TGTGCCAGCAGAAGACAGGGGGCTGGCTATGGCTACACCTTC. This codes for CASRRQGAGYGYTF. Combining the CDR3 with reference TRBV2 and TRBJ1-2 gives the whole variable domain EPEVTQTPSHQVTQMGQEVILRCVPISNHLYFYWYRQILGQKVEFLVSFYNNEISEKSEIFDDQFSVERPDGSNFTLKIRSTKLEDSAMYFCASRRQGAGYGYTFGSGTRLTVV.

CDR3 sequence: CASSKRGNTEAFF. Written as DNA, the CDR3 is TGTGCCAGCAGCAAGCGGGGGAACACTGAAGCTTTCTTT. The rearrangement links TRBV27 to TRBJ1-1; no definite D call. V was pared by 6 bases and J by 1 base, with 9 bases between. Germline CDR1 MNHEY, CDR2 SMNVEV (reference sequence). The CDR3 consists of 13 residues.

J is TRBJ2-7 and V is TRBV27, with D perhaps matching TRBD1 (6 bases). The germline V gene has CDR1 MNHEY and CDR2 SMNVEV (reference sequence). V dropped 8 bases and J dropped 0 bases, with 14 bases sitting between them. The CDR3 is 14 residues long. The CDR3 loop reads CASAVGDISYEQYF. For the CDR3, the DNA is TGTGCCAGCGCGGTGGGGGACATCTCCTACGAGCAGTACTTC.